These T cell receptor beta chains were read from a single sample in a study of shared clonotypes between healthy human individuals. TCRdb's copy holds only in-frame clones and misses some; the assay was immunoSEQ multiplex PCR. The table includes 400,000 to 600,000 clones, over 60% detected once. Sequencing was performed on PBMCs. All receptors come from a woman aged 40 to 49 in good health. Some clones in this sample may be carry-over from other donors' samples. CDR3s include the opening cysteine and the closing phenylalanine or tryptophan. A D gene is named only where the DNA matches it firmly. Size tells how often a clone was seen (once, few, many) or the class of an expanded clone, and some rows leave it out.

V	J	length	D	size	DNA	CDR3
TRBV11-2	TRBJ2-1	16	TRBD2	-	TGTGCCAGCAGCCTAGCGGGAGGGAACTTCTACAATGAGCAGTTCTTC	CASSLAGGNFYNEQFF
TRBV29-1	TRBJ1-1	14	TRBD1	once	TGCAGCGTAGACCTCGGACAGGGGTTGGGTGAAGCTTTCTTT	CSVDLGQGLGEAFF
TRBV5-1	TRBJ2-5	13	-	-	TGCGCCAGCGAGGTGCAGGGCAAAGAGACCCAGTACTTC	CASEVQGKETQYF
TRBV5-4	TRBJ2-3	17	-	-	TGTGCCAGCAGCCCTCCCACGGGAGTCCCCGGCACAGATACGCAGTATTTT	CASSPPTGVPGTDTQYF
TRBV12-5	TRBJ2-3	16	TRBD2	-	TGTGCTAGTGCCCTGGGGACTAGCGTTGTCACAGATACGCAGTATTTT	CASALGTSVVTDTQYF
TRBV6-5	TRBJ1-1	12	TRBD1	few	TGTGCCACCGCGGACAGGGACACTGAAGCTTTCTTT	CATADRDTEAFF
TRBV27	TRBJ2-7	13	-	-	TGTGCCAGCAGACCAAGGACCGGGCACGAGCAGTACTTC	CASRPRTGHEQYF
TRBV11-2	TRBJ1-1	13	-	-	TGTGCCAGCAGCATAACACGGACGGACCAAGCTTTCTTT	CASSITRTDQAFF
TRBV9	TRBJ1-1	13	-	many	TGTGCCAGCAGCCCCTCAATAGCCACTGAAGCTTTCTTT	CASSPSIATEAFF
TRBV28	TRBJ2-3	16	TRBD2	-	TGTGCCAGCAGTTTATCGCCTAGCGGGAAACCAGATACGCAGTATTTT	CASSLSPSGKPDTQYF
TRBV7-2	TRBJ2-2	15	-	once	TGTGCCAGCAGTGGGCGACGGAGGAACACCGGGGAGCTGTTTTTT	CASSGRRRNTGELFF
TRBV7-6	TRBJ2-7	15	TRBD2	-	TGTGCCAGCAGCTCCTTGACTAGCGGGTTTTACGAGCAGTACTTC	CASSSLTSGFYEQYF
TRBV29-1	TRBJ1-4	12	-	once	TGCAGCGCTGCTCGGGGGTCTGAAAAACTGTTTTTT	CSAARGSEKLFF
TRBV18	TRBJ1-4	16	-	-	TGTGCCAGCTCACCACCCGGGGCCGCCCAGAATGAAAAACTGTTTTTT	CASSPPGAAQNEKLFF
TRBV7-2	TRBJ2-1	14	-	-	TGTGCCAGCCGTCCGAGGGATTCCTACAATGAGCAGTTCTTC	CASRPRDSYNEQFF
TRBV2	TRBJ2-7	14	TRBD2	-	TGTGCCAGCAGGGAGGGACTAGTATCATTCGAGCAGTACTTC	CASREGLVSFEQYF
TRBV19	TRBJ1-5	14	TRBD1	many	TGTGCCAGTAGTGTACAGGGGGACAATCAGCCCCAGCATTTT	CASSVQGDNQPQHF
TRBV5-1	TRBJ1-5	17	TRBD1	-	TGCGCCAGCAGCAAGGGTCCCGGGACAGGGGTCGATCAGCCCCAGCATTTT	CASSKGPGTGVDQPQHF
TRBV28	TRBJ2-7	15	-	-	TGTGCCAGCAGTCGTACTCCCGTATTTGCCTACGAGCAGTACTTC	CASSRTPVFAYEQYF
TRBV6-5	TRBJ2-5	15	-	-	TGTGCCAGCAGTTACCGTGACGTGATTGGGGAGACCCAGTACTTC	CASSYRDVIGETQYF